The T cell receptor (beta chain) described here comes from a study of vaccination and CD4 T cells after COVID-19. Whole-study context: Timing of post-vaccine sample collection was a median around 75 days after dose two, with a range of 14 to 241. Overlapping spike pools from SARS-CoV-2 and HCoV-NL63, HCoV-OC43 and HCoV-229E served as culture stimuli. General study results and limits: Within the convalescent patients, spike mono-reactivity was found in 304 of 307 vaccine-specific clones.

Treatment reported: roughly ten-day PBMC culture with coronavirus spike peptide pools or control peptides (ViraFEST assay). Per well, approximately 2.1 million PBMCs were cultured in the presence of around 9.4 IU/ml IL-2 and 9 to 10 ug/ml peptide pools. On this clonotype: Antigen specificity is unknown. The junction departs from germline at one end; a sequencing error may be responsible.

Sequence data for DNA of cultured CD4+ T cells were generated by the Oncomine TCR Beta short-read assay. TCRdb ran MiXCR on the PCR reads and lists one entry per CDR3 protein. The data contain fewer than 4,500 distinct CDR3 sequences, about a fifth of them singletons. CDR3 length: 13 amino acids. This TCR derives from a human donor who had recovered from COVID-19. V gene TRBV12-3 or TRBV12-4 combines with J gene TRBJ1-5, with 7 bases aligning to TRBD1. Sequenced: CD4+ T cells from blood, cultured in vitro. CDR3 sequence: CAGSRAGGQPQHF. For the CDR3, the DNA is TGTGCCGGCAGTCGGGCAGGGGGTCAGCCCCAGCATTTT.